Presented here are 6 T cell receptor beta chains from one specimen sequenced in a study of T-cell reconstitution after alpha-beta-depleted transplantation in children (dated by TCRdb to 2016 to 2018). This specimen's treatment or condition label, per the study, means: allogeneic hematopoietic cell transplantation with graft depleted of TCRalphabeta T cells and CD19 B cells. Library creation used PCR. Sequencing relied on an Illumina HiSeq 2500. To normalize quantification of the TCRbeta repertoire, the TCR libraries were built with molecular barcoding that relied on unique molecular identifiers. TCRdb itself trimmed the public reads at Q25 with fastp, ran MiXCR and retained productive beta chains. Rows with one shared CDR3 protein collapse into an entry with the most common genes and DNA. Within this sample are about 980,000 distinct CDR3 sequences, with about 29% of them counted one time only. The ten largest account for more than 25% of the sample.

Sequenced material: PBMCs, mostly from graft donor cells, taken 360 days after TCRalphabeta/CD19-depleted stem cell transplant. Receptor source: a boy in the first two years of life who had a stem cell transplant for SCID, so the T cells may come from the graft donor.

In this sample, this clonotype turned up a few times. The chain uses TRBV3-1 and TRBJ1-4; D is uncertain. V was trimmed by 3 bases and J by 8 bases, leaving 10 bases between them. From germline, CDR1 is LGHDT and CDR2 YNNKEL (reference sequence). CDR3 length: 13 residues. The CDR3 is CASSHLGGEKLFF. Written as DNA, the CDR3 is TGTGCCAGCAGCCATCTAGGAGGAGAAAAACTGTTTTTT.

The chain joins TRBV20-1 to TRBJ1-5; TRBD1 matches at 7 bases. J lost 0 bases, V lost 6 bases, and 8 bases had no gene match. From germline, CDR1 is DFQATT and CDR2 SNEGSKA (reference sequence). There are 15 residues in the CDR3. In DNA form, the CDR3 reads TGCAGTGCCCACCCGGGACAGAATAGCAATCAGCCCCAGCATTTT. Amino acid sequence: CSAHPGQNSNQPQHF.

V and J are TRBV3-1 and TRBJ2-1; tentatively, D is TRBD1 (6 bases). V was cut by 0 bases and J by 5 bases, with 14 bases left in between. This CDR3 region has 16 residues. CDR1 and CDR2 from the germline V gene are LGHDT and YNNKEL (reference sequence). The CDR3 DNA reads as TGTGCCAGCAGCCAAGATCTTGGGGGCCCTAACAATGAGCAGTTCTTC. This codes for CASSQDLGGPNNEQFF.

This chain links TRBV5-1 with TRBJ2-2; D is unclear. The germline V gene encodes CDR1 SGHRS and CDR2 YFSETQ. V was trimmed by 5 bases and J by 4 bases, leaving 12 bases between them. The CDR3 has 14 residues. CDR3 DNA sequence: TGCGCCAGCAGACTGGACGCCACCACCGGGGAGCTGTTTTTT. It encodes CASRLDATTGELFF.

This chain uses TRBV5-1 with TRBJ2-6, with a weak D call TRBD1 (7 bases). Germline lookup yields CDR1 SGHRS and CDR2 YFSETQ. This CDR3 is 17 amino acids long. Trimming stripped 2 bases from V and 0 bases from J, with 12 bases between. The CDR3 DNA reads as TGCGCCAGCAGCTTCAGGGGGGCTACCTCTGGGGCCAACGTCCTGACTTTC. It yields the protein CASSFRGATSGANVLTF.

Note on this clonotype: The junction departs from the called germline gene at one end, perhaps through a read error. The chain combines TRBV24-1 with TRBJ2-3; 7 bases agree with TRBD1. This CDR3 has 15 amino acids. Per germline, CDR1 KGHDR and CDR2 SFDVKD. This chain's CDR3 is CATGEPGQGTDTQYF. CDR3 DNA: TGTGCCACCGGTGAGCCCGGACAGGGCACAGATACGCAGTATTTT.